This TCR beta chain originates from a study of T cell responses to AZD1222 COVID-19 vaccine. Study-wide points: The study sampled repertoires only after the peak T cell response.

Germline CDR1 is MDHEN and CDR2 is SYDVKM. V lost 5 bases and J 2 bases, leaving 12 bases between the germline ends. CDR3 size: 14 residues. About this clone: The antigen remains unidentified.

Produced via immunoSEQ multiplex PCR; TCRdb's table is partial and in-frame only. The sample has approximately 70,000 clones; roughly 90% are singletons. This specimen was peripheral blood, taken on day 0 of AZD1222 vaccination. The TCR was taken from an adult in good health. This chain joins TRBV28 and TRBJ1-2; possibly TRBD1 for D (6 bases). For the CDR3, the DNA is TGTGCCAGCAGTGACCCGGGGGGCAACTATGGCTACACCTTC. This encodes CASSDPGGNYGYTF.